This TCR beta chain was documented in a study of metastatic and nonmetastatic thyroid tumors. Overall study context: Comparative analysis of repertoires was undertaken across blood and tumor or nodule tissue obtained from malignant and benign thyroid patients.

TCRdb reanalyzed the PCR reads via MiXCR. Here the sample spans over 50,000 clones, roughly 30% being singletons. Each patient came to thyroid surgery without any prior treatment (of any kind). Germline CDR1 and CDR2: GTSNPN and SVGIG (reference sequence). CDR3 length: 15 residues. V was clipped by 3 bases and J by 5 bases; unmatched bases: 9. The TCR sequence derives from a female donor with papillary thyroid cancer or a benign thyroid nodule (not recorded which). Some clones in this sample may be carry-over from other donors' samples. The chain is built from TRBV30 and TRBJ2-3; 9 nucleotides line up with TRBD1. Specimen: blood. The CDR3 DNA is TGTGCCTGGAGCAAACCCCGACAGGGGGAAGATACGCAGTATTTT. Protein sequence: CAWSKPRQGEDTQYF.